One sample yielded the 8 T cell receptor beta chains listed below, sequenced in a study of blood T cell repertoires in COVID-19 (dated by TCRdb to the early 2020s). Library construction relied on the immunoSEQ multiplex PCR assay. This immuneACCESS table, as held by TCRdb, lists in-frame sequences with V and J called but not all clones. Of the missing ones, under half trace to an unresolved V gene in checked studies; the others have no known cause. The table for this sample lists fewer than 250,000 clones; 70% to 80% of them were counted only once. The ten largest clones represent roughly an eighth of the sample. The specimen sequenced was peripheral blood. These receptors were collected from a woman in her 50s with acute or convalescent COVID-19.

The chain recombines TRBV6-5 with TRBJ1-2, with unresolved D. Trimming shortened V by 6 bases and J by 0 bases, and 11 bases separated the two germline ends. Germline V CDR1 and CDR2: MNHEY, SVGAGI. The length of the CDR3 is 14 residues. CDR3 in amino acids: CASSKDSANYGYTF. CDR3 sequence (DNA): TGTGCCAGCAGCAAGGACTCGGCTAACTATGGCTACACCTTC.

This clone was found a few times. The chain has TRBV12-5 and TRBJ2-3, with 7 bases identical to TRBD1. Germline loops: CDR1 LGHNT, CDR2 FRNRAP. V trimming: 1 base; J trimming: 8 bases; junction bases outside the gene matches: 9. This CDR3 has 15 amino acids. Written as DNA, the CDR3 is TGTGCTAGTGGTTTGGGACGACAGGGTTATGGTACGCAGTATTTT. Translation gives CASGLGRQGYGTQYF.

The chain is built from TRBV6-5 and TRBJ2-2; possible D gene TRBD1, 5 bases. CDR3 length equals 15 residues. CDR1 and CDR2 (germline): MNHEY, SVGAGI. Trimming took off 2 bases at V and 5 bases at J, with 12 bases between the two ends. CDR3 loop: CASSYIDRATGELFF. The CDR3 DNA follows: TGTGCCAGCAGTTACATCGACAGAGCTACCGGGGAGCTGTTTTTT.

This chain uses TRBV19 with TRBJ2-3, with TRBD2 matching over 8 bases. The CDR3 length is 16 residues. Germline trimming cut 6 bases from V and 0 bases from J; bases unmatched to any gene: 8. In germline, CDR1 is LNHDA, CDR2 SQIVND (reference sequence). The CDR3 spells CASRWDGGASTDTQYF. The DNA for the CDR3 is TGTGCCAGTAGATGGGACGGGGGGGCCAGCACAGATACGCAGTATTTT. The complete variable domain, with remaining parts taken from reference TRBV19 and TRBJ2-3, reads DGGITQSPKYLFRKEGQNVTLSCEQNLNHDAMYWYRQDPGQGLRLIYYSQIVNDFQKGDIAEGYSVSREKKESFPLTVTSAQKNPTAFYLCASRWDGGASTDTQYFGPGTRLTVL.

The chain joins TRBV18 to TRBJ2-5; unclear D gene. The germline V gene has CDR1 KGHSH and CDR2 LQKENI. With 0 bases removed from V and 5 bases from J, the gap between germline ends came to 7 bases. The CDR3 length is 13 residues. DNA for the CDR3: TGTGCCAGCTCACCACCTAGCTGGGAGACCCAGTACTTC. This translates into CASSPPSWETQYF. Supplemented by reference TRBV18 and TRBJ2-5, the full variable domain reads NAGVMQNPRHLVRRRGQEARLRCSPMKGHSHVYWYRQLPEEGLKFMVYLQKENIIDESGMPKERFSAEFPKEGPSILRIQQVVRGDSAAYFCASSPPSWETQYFGPGTRLLVL.

This chain uses TRBV6-5 with TRBJ2-4, with a possible D match to TRBD2 (6 bases). The germline V gene has CDR1 MNHEY and CDR2 SVGAGI. The CDR3 consists of 15 residues. Deletions cut 7 bases from V and 0 bases from J, with 13 bases between. Here the CDR3 reads CASTRETVAKNIQYF. The CDR3 coding sequence is TGTGCCAGCACTCGGGAGACAGTAGCCAAAAACATTCAGTACTTC.

This clone has only one observation. The rearrangement uses TRBV6-1 and TRBJ2-7, with TRBD1 as a possible D gene (6 bases). V lost 1 base and J 6 bases, leaving 10 bases between the germline ends. The CDR3 length is 13 residues. Germline CDR1 and CDR2: MNHNS and SASEGT. CDR3 bases: TGTGCCAGCAGTGAAGACAGGGTAGGCGAGCAGTACTTC. This encodes CASSEDRVGEQYF.

This clone appeared once. This chain uses TRBV15 with TRBJ2-3; 7 positions match TRBD1. The length of the CDR3 is 19 residues. CDR1 and CDR2 from the germline V gene are LNHNV and YYDKDF (reference sequence). V was clipped by 5 bases and J by 2 bases; unmatched bases: 19. CDR3 in DNA: TGTGCCACCAGCTACTCCTATACTGGGGCAGGGGGTTCCACAGATACGCAGTATTTT. Protein product: CATSYSYTGAGGSTDTQYF.